The 20 T cell receptor beta chains in this list originate from one sample, sequenced in a study of shared clonotypes between healthy human individuals. The assay was immunoSEQ multiplex PCR, and TCRdb's table has in-frame clones only and misses some. The sample contains about 470,000 clones, roughly 80% of which appear only once. Sequencing was performed on PBMCs. These TCRs come from a woman between 40 and 55 years old in good health. Some clones in this sample may be carry-over from other donors' samples.

The chain combines TRBV14 with TRBJ2-7; 9 nucleotides line up with TRBD2. This CDR3 spans 15 amino acids. The V gene end was trimmed by 4 bases and the J gene end by 0 bases; junction bases not matched to a gene: 4. Germline lookup yields CDR1 SGHDN and CDR2 FVKESK. CDR3 sequence: CASSLSAGGSYEQYF. CDR3 DNA sequence: TGTGCCAGCAGCCTTTCAGCGGGAGGCTCCTACGAGCAGTACTTC.

J is TRBJ2-7 and V is TRBV7-2, with 7 nucleotides matching TRBD1. This CDR3 is built from 14 residues. Germline V gives CDR1 SGHTA, CDR2 FQGNSA. V lost 5 bases to trimming and J lost 1 base; unmatched junction nucleotides: 5. CDR3 amino acids: CASSRQGPSYEQYF. The CDR3 DNA sequence: TGTGCCAGCAGCAGACAGGGTCCGTCCTACGAGCAGTACTTC.

This chain links TRBV19 with TRBJ2-1, with D unclear. The ends were cut back, 5 bases at V and 1 base at J, with 6 bases in the middle. Looked up from germline, CDR1 is LNHDA and CDR2 is SQIVND (reference sequence). CDR3 length equals 13 residues. As DNA, the CDR3 is TGTGCCAGTAGTGGAGAGTCCTACAATGAGCAGTTCTTC. This sequence encodes CASSGESYNEQFF.

The chain carries TRBV7-2 and TRBJ1-5; D is unclear. From germline, CDR1 is SGHTA and CDR2 FQGNSA. This CDR3 spans 15 amino acids. Trimming left V 1 base short and J 5 bases short, with 12 bases between. CDR3: CASSLDVGEHQPQHF. CDR3 nucleotide sequence: TGTGCCAGCAGCTTAGACGTTGGGGAACATCAGCCCCAGCATTTT.

The chain carries TRBV29-1 and TRBJ1-2, with D hard to call. V dropped 4 bases and J dropped 3 bases, with 9 bases sitting between them. Germline V gene lookup returns CDR1 SQVTM and CDR2 ANQGSEA. This CDR3 contains 12 residues. CDR3 DNA: TGCAGCGTTGCGGGCGCAGACTATGGCTACACCTTC. Amino acid sequence: CSVAGADYGYTF.

This rearrangement joins TRBV6-5 to TRBJ1-4, with D possibly being TRBD1 (6 bases). CDR1 is MNHEY and CDR2 is SVGAGI in the germline V gene. V lost 1 base to trimming and J lost 7 bases, with 10 bases between them. The CDR3 runs to 14 residues. The CDR3 DNA sequence: TGTGCCAGCAGTTACTTGGGGGGCGGTGAAAAACTGTTTTTT. Translating it yields CASSYLGGGEKLFF.

The rearrangement joins TRBV18 to TRBJ2-1; unclear D gene. The CDR3 totals 17 residues. From germline, CDR1 is KGHSH and CDR2 LQKENI. The V gene lost 0 bases and the J gene lost 0 bases, with 12 bases spanning the gap. The CDR3 DNA is TGTGCCAGCTCACCACCTAGGCAGGCTAGCTCCTACAATGAGCAGTTCTTC. Amino acid sequence: CASSPPRQASSYNEQFF. The full variable domain, its missing parts supplied by reference TRBV18 and TRBJ2-1, is NAGVMQNPRHLVRRRGQEARLRCSPMKGHSHVYWYRQLPEEGLKFMVYLQKENIIDESGMPKERFSAEFPKEGPSILRIQQVVRGDSAAYFCASSPPRQASSYNEQFFGPGTRLTVL.

The rearrangement uses TRBV5-1 and TRBJ1-1; D uncertain. From germline, CDR1 is SGHRS and CDR2 YFSETQ. V lost 3 bases, J lost 0 bases, and 9 bases lay in between. This CDR3 has 14 amino acids. CDR3 sequence reads: CASSWSGMNTEAFF. The CDR3 nucleotides are TGCGCCAGCAGCTGGAGTGGGATGAACACTGAAGCTTTCTTT.

The chain is built from TRBV29-1 and TRBJ2-1; D is ambiguous. CDR3 length: 14 amino acids. V was shortened by 1 base and J by 4 bases, with 11 bases between the two germline ends. The germline V gene encodes CDR1 SQVTM and CDR2 ANQGSEA. CDR3 residues: CSVEARDVYNEQFF. Here the CDR3 DNA reads TGCAGCGTTGAAGCGCGCGACGTATACAATGAGCAGTTCTTC.

J is TRBJ2-3 and V is TRBV5-2; the listed D gene, TRBD1, was not tested against the DNA. TRBV5-2 is given as a pseudogene. The CDR3 spans 15 residues. DNA of the CDR3: TGTGCCAGCAGCTTATCATCAGGGGTTACAGATACGCAGTATTTT. Translating it yields CASSLSSGVTDTQYF.

The rearrangement uses TRBV27 and TRBJ2-4; D remains unclear. There are 13 residues in the CDR3. Trimming removed 11 bases at V and 3 bases at J, with 14 bases between. Germline CDR1 and CDR2: MNHEY and SMNVEV (reference sequence). CDR3 bases: TGTGCCCACTCTTGGAACGGCAAAAACATTCAGTACTTC. Translating it yields CAHSWNGKNIQYF.

The chain combines TRBV7-9 with TRBJ2-7; 9 bases are a match to TRBD2. Unmatched junction bases numbered 5, after V lost 1 base and J lost 7 bases. CDR3 length: 14 residues. CDR1 SEHNR and CDR2 FQNEAQ come from the germline V gene (reference sequence). CDR3 sequence: CASSLGGAGGEQYF. In DNA form, the CDR3 reads TGTGCCAGCAGCTTAGGAGGAGCGGGAGGTGAGCAGTACTTC.

The chain recombines TRBV29-1 with TRBJ2-3, with D unresolved. The germline CDR1 and CDR2 sequences are SQVTM and ANQGSEA. This CDR3 is 11 amino acids long. V dropped 0 bases and J dropped 6 bases, with 4 bases sitting between them. CDR3: CSVEEGDTQYF. For the CDR3, the DNA is TGCAGCGTTGAAGAGGGGGATACGCAGTATTTT.

The chain carries TRBV18 and TRBJ2-7; 7 nucleotides align to TRBD2. The J segment lost 3 bases and the V segment lost 0 bases, leaving 5 bases of the junction unmatched. CDR3 length: 15 amino acids. From germline, CDR1 is KGHSH and CDR2 LQKENI. CDR3 sequence reads: CASSPPLGGIYEQYF. The CDR3 bases are TGTGCCAGCTCACCACCGCTGGGAGGGATCTACGAGCAGTACTTC.

There are a few counts of this clone. This rearrangement joins TRBV11-2 to TRBJ1-2; possibly TRBD1 for D (5 bases). CDR3 length: 14 amino acids. V lost 6 bases to trimming and J lost 6 bases, with 17 bases between them. CDR1 is SGHAT and CDR2 is FQNNGV in the germline V gene. DNA for the CDR3: TGTGCCAGCAGTACCCGGGGGGGATGGGATGGCTACACCTTC. Its translation is CASSTRGGWDGYTF.

The J gene is TRBJ1-5, the V gene TRBV19; D is possibly TRBD1 (5 bases). The ends were cut back, 5 bases at V and 3 bases at J, with 11 bases in the middle. The CDR3 extends over 14 amino acids. From germline, CDR1 is LNHDA and CDR2 SQIVND (reference sequence). In nucleotides, the CDR3 is TGTGCCAGTAGTGCGTCAGGGCACAATCAGCCCCAGCATTTT. Its protein is CASSASGHNQPQHF.

The rearrangement uses TRBV28 and TRBJ1-1; D unresolved. The CDR3 spans 15 residues. In germline, CDR1 is MDHEN, CDR2 SYDVKM. V was cut by 5 bases and J by 0 bases, with 13 bases left in between. The CDR3: CASSPPLDLNTEAFF. CDR3 nucleotide sequence: TGTGCCAGCAGTCCTCCACTCGACCTGAACACTGAAGCTTTCTTT.

On this clone: The junction departs from germline at one end; a sequencing error may be responsible. This rearrangement joins TRBV6-4 to TRBJ2-7; D possibly corresponds to TRBD1 (6 bases). Germline V CDR1 and CDR2: MRHNA, SNTAGT. CDR3 length: 12 amino acids. The CDR3 is CASSQSRDIVRF. For the CDR3, the DNA is TGTGCCAGCAGCCAGTCCCGGGACATCGTACGCTTC.

The chain links TRBV6-1 to TRBJ2-1; TRBD2 aligns across 14 bases. This CDR3 region has 15 residues. Unmatched junction bases numbered 1, after V lost 4 bases and J lost 5 bases. Germline lookup yields CDR1 MNHNS and CDR2 SASEGT. CDR3 DNA sequence: TGTGCCAGCAGTGGGGGACTAGCGGGAGACAATGAGCAGTTCTTC. This sequence encodes CASSGGLAGDNEQFF.

This chain links TRBV5-1 with TRBJ1-4, with D perhaps matching TRBD1 (5 bases). The V gene lost 4 bases and the J gene lost 9 bases, with 19 bases spanning the gap. CDR3 length: 15 amino acids. Per germline, CDR1 SGHRS and CDR2 YFSETQ. CDR3 amino acids: CASSPGIQGQKKLFF. CDR3 DNA: TGCGCCAGCAGCCCGGGAATTCAGGGCCAAAAAAAACTGTTTTTT.